This paragraph covers one T cell receptor beta chain sequence. The target antigen is unknown. This sample is part of a study of cytomegalovirus exposure and HLA in healthy donors. Whole-study results and caveats: The classifier was said to identify cytomegalovirus status with high specificity and sensitivity. Indistinguishable V segments such as TRBV6-2 and TRBV6-3 were excluded.

There are 12 residues in the CDR3. V lost 3 bases, J lost 6 bases, and 7 bases lay in between. The V gene's germline CDR1 is MNHEY and CDR2 SVGAGI. PCR used 60 Vbeta primers and 13 Jbeta primers. Data came from immunoSEQ multiplex PCR; TCRdb stores just in-frame clones and leaves some out. The data contain about 140,000 clones, around 80% of them singletons. The chain couples TRBV6-5 to TRBJ2-3; D ambiguous. This receptor was obtained from a male donor in good health and CMV-seropositive. Input material: PBMCs. The CDR3 DNA reads as TGTGCCAGCAGTTATCTCGGGGATACGCAGTATTTT. It specifies CASSYLGDTQYF.